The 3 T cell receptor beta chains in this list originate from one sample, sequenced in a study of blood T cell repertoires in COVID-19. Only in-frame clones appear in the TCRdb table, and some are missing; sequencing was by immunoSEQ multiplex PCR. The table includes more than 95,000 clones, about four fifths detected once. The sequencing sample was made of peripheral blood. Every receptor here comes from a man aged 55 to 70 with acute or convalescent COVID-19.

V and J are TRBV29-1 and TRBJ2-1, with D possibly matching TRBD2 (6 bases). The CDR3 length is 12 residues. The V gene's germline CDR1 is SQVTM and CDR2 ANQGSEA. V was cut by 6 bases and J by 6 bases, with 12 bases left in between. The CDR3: CSVNGGGNEQFF. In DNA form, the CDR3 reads TGCAGCGTCAATGGGGGAGGCAATGAGCAGTTCTTC.

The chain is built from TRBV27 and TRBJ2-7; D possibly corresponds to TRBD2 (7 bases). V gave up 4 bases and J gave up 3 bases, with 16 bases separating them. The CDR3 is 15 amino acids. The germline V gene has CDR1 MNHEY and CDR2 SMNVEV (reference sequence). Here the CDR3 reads CASSSSGTSFYEQYF. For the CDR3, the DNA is TGTGCCAGCAGTTCGAGCGGGACATCTTTCTACGAGCAGTACTTC.

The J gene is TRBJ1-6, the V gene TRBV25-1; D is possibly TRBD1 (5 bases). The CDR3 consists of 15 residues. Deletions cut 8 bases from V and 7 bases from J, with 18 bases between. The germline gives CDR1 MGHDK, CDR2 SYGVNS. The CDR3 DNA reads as TGTGCCAGCGCAGGAAGGGGCACTGAGAATTCACCCCTCCACTTT. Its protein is CASAGRGTENSPLHF.